Described below is a single T cell receptor beta chain sequence and its context. Its antigen is unknown. Per-base qualities were not stored, and no clone one base away is much larger. The data originate from a study of PD-1 blockade in mismatch repair-deficient tumors (dated by TCRdb to the late 2010s). In terms of the full investigation: Between late 2013 and 2016, some 92 consecutive patients with around 11 mismatch repair-deficient cancer types, all previously treated and progressing, were enrolled in the trial. Tumor-associated T cell clones were tracked in the peripheral blood of patients responding to PD-1 blockade by deep sequencing of TCR CDR3 regions. Overall study results and their limits: Tumor-resident clones, often undetectable in blood before treatment, expanded rapidly after pembrolizumab and then contracted, generally before radiologic responses.

Germline trimming amounts to 4 bases on V and 11 bases on J, with 4 as the count of junction bases outside the gene matches. The CDR3 runs 14 amino acids, cysteine and phenylalanine included. The kept DNA is CDR3 alone, 42 bases in frame from the first base. The germline V gene sets CDR1 to SGHVS and CDR2 to FNYEAQ. Library preparation was by the immunoSEQ multiplex PCR assay. TCRdb provides this immuneACCESS table in a form limited to in-frame rearrangements. Some clones are lacking; in checked studies, under half of them reflect an unresolved V gene, and why the rest are absent is not known. The sample table shows about 19,000 clones, and around 80% are seen once. 1.4% to 1.5% of the sample belongs to the ten largest clones. Mismatch repair deficiency was established in every enrolled patient by polymerase chain reaction or immunohistochemistry. A few patients who responded to pembrolizumab therapy underwent TCR sequencing. The phase II trial prospectively tested pembrolizumab PD-1 blockade in advanced mismatch repair-deficient cancers regardless of tissue of origin. Peripheral blood T cell samples were serially collected before and at multiple times after PD-1 blockade was started. Blood sampling times were expressed in weeks after the first pembrolizumab dose.

The chain is encoded by TRBV7-6 joined to TRBJ1-6, with 11 central nucleotides matching TRBD1. This sample comprised PBMCs, obtained 52 weeks after starting pembrolizumab. This receptor was taken from an adult with mismatch repair-deficient cancer. The CDR3 protein is CASSSGQGGPPLHF. The nucleotide sequence is TGTGCCAGCAGCTCGGGACAGGGGGGACCACCCCTCCACTTT.